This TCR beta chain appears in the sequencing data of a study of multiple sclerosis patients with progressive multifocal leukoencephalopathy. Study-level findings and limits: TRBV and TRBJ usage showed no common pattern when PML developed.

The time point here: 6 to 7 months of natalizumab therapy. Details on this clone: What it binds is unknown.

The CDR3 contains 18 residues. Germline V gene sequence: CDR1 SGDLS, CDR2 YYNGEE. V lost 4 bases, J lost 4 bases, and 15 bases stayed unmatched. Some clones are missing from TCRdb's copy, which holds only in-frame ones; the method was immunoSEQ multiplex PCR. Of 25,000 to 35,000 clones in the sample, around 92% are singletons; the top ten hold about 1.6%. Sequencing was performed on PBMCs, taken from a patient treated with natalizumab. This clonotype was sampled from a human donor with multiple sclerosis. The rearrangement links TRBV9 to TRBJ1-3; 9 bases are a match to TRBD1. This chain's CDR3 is CASSPRQGGMALGNTIYF. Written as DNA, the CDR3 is TGTGCCAGCAGCCCCCGACAGGGGGGAATGGCATTAGGAAACACCATATATTTT. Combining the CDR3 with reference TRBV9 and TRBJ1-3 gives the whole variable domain DSGVTQTPKHLITATGQRVTLRCSPRSGDLSVYWYQQSLDQGLQFLIQYYNGEERAKGNILERFSAQQFPDLHSELNLSSLELGDSALYFCASSPRQGGMALGNTIYFGEGSWLTVV.